This T cell receptor (beta chain) was recovered during a study of blood T cell repertoires in COVID-19. For the study at large: The cDNA or gDNA used as material had been derived from T cells, B-cell-depleted T cells, or PBMCs.

The CDR3 sequence is 15 residues long. Germline V lookup: CDR1 SGHTA, CDR2 FQGNSA. V was clipped by 6 bases and J by 1 base; unmatched bases: 2. Original analysis: Nucleated cell counts were estimated from reference gene primer amplification. Sequencing was performed with immunoSEQ multiplex PCR; in TCRdb, only in-frame clones are kept and a portion is missing. The D gene and trimming were derived from the DNA, and the V and J assignments and clone size from that table. The sample has roughly 200,000 clones, almost 90% seen once; the top ten hold 1.5% to 2%. Input material: peripheral blood. The clonotype was recovered from a man younger than 35 with active or convalescent COVID-19. This sequence joins TRBV7-2 and TRBJ2-1; 11 positions match TRBD2. CDR3 bases: TGTGCCAGCAGGCGGACTAGCGGGTCCTACAATGAGCAGTTCTTC. Residues: CASRRTSGSYNEQFF.